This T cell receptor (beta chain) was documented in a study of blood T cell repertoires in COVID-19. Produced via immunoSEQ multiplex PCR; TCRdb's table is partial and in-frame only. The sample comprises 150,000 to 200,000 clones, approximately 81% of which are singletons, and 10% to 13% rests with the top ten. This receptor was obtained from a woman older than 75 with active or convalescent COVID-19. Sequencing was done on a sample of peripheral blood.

The CDR3 region is CASSLRQGYNEQFF. The CDR3 nucleotides read TGCGCCAGCAGCTTACGGCAGGGCTACAATGAGCAGTTCTTC. The rearrangement links TRBV5-1 to TRBJ2-1; D may be TRBD1 (5 bases). The V gene's germline CDR1 is SGHRS and CDR2 YFSETQ. CDR3 size: 14 residues. The V end lost 2 bases, the J end lost 3 bases, and 9 bases lay between the germline ends.